This T cell receptor beta chain was retrieved from a study of blood T cell repertoires in COVID-19. Enrolment of Seattle patients took place during active infection, and they were followed longitudinally. Clones were read by immunoSEQ multiplex PCR, and TCRdb kept only the in-frame ones, dropping some. The table includes about 180,000 clones, 87% detected once. Germline CDR1 SNHLY, CDR2 FYNNEI. Trimming cost V 4 bases and J 2 bases, with 11 bases left between them. The CDR3 is made up of 14 amino acids. The sequenced sample was peripheral blood. The chain uses TRBV2 and TRBJ2-5, with no clear D. The receptor was isolated from a woman in her 70s with COVID-19, enrolled during active disease. The CDR3 loop reads CASSAGKLQETQYF. CDR3 in DNA: TGTGCCAGCAGTGCTGGCAAACTACAAGAGACCCAGTACTTC.